This T cell receptor beta chain stems from a study of CD8 T cells in ankylosing spondylitis. General study results and limits: Ankylosing spondylitis blood appeared to be characterized by a TCR beta motif of fewer than ten highly homologous variants.

V shed 0 bases and J shed 5 bases, with 15 bases lying between them. The CDR3 is made up of 16 amino acids. Germline V gene data show CDR1 as SGHRS and CDR2 as YFSETQ. TCRdb re-analysed the 5' RACE reads in MiXCR, keeping a single row per CDR3 protein. The sample includes roughly 700,000 distinct CDR3 sequences, 15% to 20% of them seen just once. This clonotype was seen more than once but under ten times. Its antigen is not known. The clonotype was recovered from a male donor with ankylosing spondylitis. The material sequenced was blood, either unsorted or a sorted T cell fraction (not recorded which). V and J are TRBV5-1 and TRBJ2-1; D remains unclear. The CDR3 sequence: CASSLGIEYPDNEQFF. The DNA of the CDR3 is TGCGCCAGCAGCTTGGGGATCGAATACCCGGACAATGAGCAGTTCTTC.